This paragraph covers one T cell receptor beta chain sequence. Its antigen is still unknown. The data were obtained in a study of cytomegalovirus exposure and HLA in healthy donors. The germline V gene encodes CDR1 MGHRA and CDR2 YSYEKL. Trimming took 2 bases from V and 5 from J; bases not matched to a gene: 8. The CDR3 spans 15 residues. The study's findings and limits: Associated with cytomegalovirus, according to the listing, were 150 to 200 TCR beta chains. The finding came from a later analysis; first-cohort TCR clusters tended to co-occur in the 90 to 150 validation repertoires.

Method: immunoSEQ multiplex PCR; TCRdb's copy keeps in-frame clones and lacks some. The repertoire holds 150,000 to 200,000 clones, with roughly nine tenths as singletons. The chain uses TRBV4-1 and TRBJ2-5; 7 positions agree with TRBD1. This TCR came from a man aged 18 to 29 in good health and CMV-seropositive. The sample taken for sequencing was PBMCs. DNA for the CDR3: TGCGCCAGCAGCCAATTGGACAGGACCCTGGAGACCCAGTACTTC. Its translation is CASSQLDRTLETQYF.